This T cell receptor (beta chain) was retrieved from a study of T-cell memory formation after mild COVID-19. Study results and caveats: Contracting clones, day 15 to 85, had balanced CD4/CD8, and later expanders favored CD4+. Cross-reactive memory appears to have joined, as suggested by some responding clones showing up in pre-infection memory.

TCRdb passed the 5' RACE reads through MiXCR, listing each CDR3 protein once. The table has a few hundred thousand distinct CDR3 sequences, 28% seen once. The CDR3 spans 13 residues. The ends were cut back, 6 bases at V and 5 bases at J, with 13 bases in the middle. This clonotype has just a few counts. Antigen specificity is unknown. The chain recombines TRBV12-3 or TRBV12-4 with TRBJ1-2, with D possibly TRBD1 on 5 matching bases. Specimen: PBMCs or a T cell subset sorted from them (not recorded which). The sequence came from an adult woman who had mild COVID-19 (a few samples of this study predate the infection). Cell type and time point are not known. The CDR3 loop is CASSGGVGYGYTF. CDR3 bases: TGTGCCAGCAGCGGGGGGGTTGGGTATGGCTACACCTTC.